This T cell receptor (beta chain) was found in a study of T-cell reconstitution after alpha-beta-depleted transplantation in children. General study points: Some patients' high day-60 TCRbeta diversity was attributed to recipient cells surviving conditioning. Most T-cell counts and diversity one year after the transplant came from T cells that were newly produced.

The CDR3 extends over 14 amino acids. Germline loops: CDR1 GTSNPN, CDR2 SVGIG (reference sequence). Trimming left V 6 bases short and J 3 bases short, with 16 bases between. This clonotype was detected only a few times. Its antigen is still unknown. For TCRbeta, the library was prepared with unique molecular identifiers. TCRdb used MiXCR to reprocess the PCR reads, holding one entry per CDR3 protein. The sample includes 140,000 or so distinct CDR3 sequences, 8.8% seen only once; the top ten take 15% to 20%. This rearrangement joins TRBV30 to TRBJ2-3, with unresolved D. The sequencing used PBMCs, mostly from graft donor cells, collected 180 days after TCRalphabeta/CD19-depleted stem cell transplant. This clonotype was sampled from a female patient aged 2 to 10 who had a stem cell transplant for congenital amegakaryocytic thrombocytopenia, so the T cells may come from the graft donor. This CDR3 reads CACNGQIKTDTQYF. DNA of the CDR3: TGTGCCTGCAATGGGCAGATTAAGACAGATACGCAGTATTTT.